The present T cell receptor (beta chain) was sequenced within a study of CD8+CD57+ T cells in acquired aplastic anemia. At the level of the study: Sorted CD4+ plus CD8+ cells gave DNA averaging approximately 2.9 ug. Study-wide points: Both patients and controls carried the same twenty-nine CD8+ CDR3 sequences. No significant difference in CD8+ Simpson's diversity was found between patients and controls.

Sequenced patients had shown CD8+CD57+ cell expansion by flow cytometry. As regards this clonotype: Its antigen is undetermined.

Genomic DNA served as template for TCR beta VDJ and CDR3 profiling. TCRdb passed the reads through MiXCR, listing each CDR3 protein once. The sample shows some 200,000 distinct CDR3 sequences, approximately 48% of them seen only once. The CDR3 is 16 amino acids. V trimming: 0 bases; J trimming: 1 base; junction bases outside the gene matches: 4. In germline, CDR1 is SGDLS, CDR2 YYNGEE. Sequencing was done on a sample of sorted CD4+, CD8+, or CD8+CD57+ T cells (not recorded which) from PBMCs. The rearrangement uses TRBV9 and TRBJ2-3; 8 bases match TRBD2. This clonotype was sampled from a human donor with aplastic anemia. In nucleotides, the CDR3 is TGTGCCAGCAGCGTAGCTAGCGGGCCCGGCACAGATACGCAGTATTTT. Amino acid sequence: CASSVASGPGTDTQYF.